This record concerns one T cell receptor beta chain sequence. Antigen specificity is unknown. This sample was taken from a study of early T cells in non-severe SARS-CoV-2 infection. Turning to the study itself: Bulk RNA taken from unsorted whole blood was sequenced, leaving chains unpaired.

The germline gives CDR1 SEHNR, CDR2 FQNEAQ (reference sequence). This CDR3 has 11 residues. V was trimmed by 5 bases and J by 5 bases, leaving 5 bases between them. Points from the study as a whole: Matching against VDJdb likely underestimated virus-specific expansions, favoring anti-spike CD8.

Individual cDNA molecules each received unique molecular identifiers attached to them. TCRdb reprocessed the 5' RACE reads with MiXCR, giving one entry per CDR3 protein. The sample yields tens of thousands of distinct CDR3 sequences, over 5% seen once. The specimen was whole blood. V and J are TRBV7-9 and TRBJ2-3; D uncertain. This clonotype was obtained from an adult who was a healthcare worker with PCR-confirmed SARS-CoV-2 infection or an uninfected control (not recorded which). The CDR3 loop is CASSPQDTQYF. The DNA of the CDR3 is TGTGCCAGCAGCCCCCAAGATACGCAGTATTTT.